Below, one T cell receptor beta chain is given with its context. This record comes from a study of cytomegalovirus exposure and HLA in healthy donors. Amplification used 60 Vbeta primers and 13 Jbeta primers. The protocol was immunoSEQ multiplex PCR, while the TCRdb copy is restricted to in-frame clones and leaves out a portion. The profile covers 40,000 or so clones, with around 64% appearing a single time and 8.7% taken by the ten largest. Nominally healthy donors were sampled, though unrecorded immune exposures were likely. The source material was PBMCs. The clonotype comes from a human donor in good health.

The CDR3 DNA follows: TGTGCCAGCAGTTTGACATTCCGGGACAACGAGCAGTACTTC. This encodes CASSLTFRDNEQYF. The gene calls are TRBV28 and TRBJ2-7, with D perhaps matching TRBD1 (6 bases). Germline CDR1 is MDHEN and CDR2 is SYDVKM. Trimming shortened V by 3 bases and J by 5 bases, and 14 bases separated the two germline ends. The CDR3 is 14 amino acids.